This T cell receptor beta chain was recorded in a study of cytomegalovirus exposure and HLA in healthy donors. CDR1 and CDR2 from the germline V gene are LGHNT and FRNRAP. V lost 7 bases and J lost 4, with 13 bases in between. The CDR3 length is 13 residues. Using immunoSEQ multiplex PCR, the repertoire was profiled, and TCRdb retains in-frame clones only, with some absent. The table lists a few hundred thousand clones, about nine tenths of them singletons. The genes are TRBV12-5 and TRBJ1-1; D might be TRBD1 (6 bases). The source of this sequence is a woman aged 25 to 45 in good health and CMV-seronegative. The sample taken for sequencing was PBMCs. This chain's CDR3 is CASAFEGGTEAFF. CDR3 in DNA: TGTGCTAGTGCTTTCGAAGGGGGCACTGAAGCTTTCTTT.